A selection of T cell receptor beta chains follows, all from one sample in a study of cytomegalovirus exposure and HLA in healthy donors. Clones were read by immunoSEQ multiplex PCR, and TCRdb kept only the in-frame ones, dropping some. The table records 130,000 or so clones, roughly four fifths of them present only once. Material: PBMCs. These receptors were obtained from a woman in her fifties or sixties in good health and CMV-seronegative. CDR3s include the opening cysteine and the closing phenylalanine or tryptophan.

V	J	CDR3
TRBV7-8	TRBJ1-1	CASRGDRANTEAFF
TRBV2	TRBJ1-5	CASSERGRGEPQHF
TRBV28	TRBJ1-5	CASRIRVGNNQPQHF
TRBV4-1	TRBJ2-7	CASSQDPGELYEQYF
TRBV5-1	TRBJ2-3	CASSFSFDTQYF
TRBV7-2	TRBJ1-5	CASSLVASSKPQHF
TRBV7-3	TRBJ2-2	CASSLRGHMSAPGELFF
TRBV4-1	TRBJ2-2	CASSRLGLAGEGTGELFF
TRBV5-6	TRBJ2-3	CASSSGLAGNTQYF
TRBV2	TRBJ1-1	CASSGLVTEAFF
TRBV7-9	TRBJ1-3	CASSHRRSGNTIYF
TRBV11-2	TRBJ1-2	CASSPMAERGGYTF
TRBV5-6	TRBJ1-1	CASNVGGETEAFF
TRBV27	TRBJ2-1	CASSLTGTGGGSYNEQFF
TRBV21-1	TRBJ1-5	CASRFQDRLSQHF
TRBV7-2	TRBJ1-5	CETQREGDQPQHF
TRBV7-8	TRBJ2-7	CASGLGASGFSYEQYF
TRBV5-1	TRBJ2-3	CASSWTSGSTDTQYF
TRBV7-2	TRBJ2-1	CASSRRQGTYNEQFF
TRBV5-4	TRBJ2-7	CASSLDRATVYEQCF
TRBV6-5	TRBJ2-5	CASRRAQETQYF
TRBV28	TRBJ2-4	CASSLWLAGGGGIQYF
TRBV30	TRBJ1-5	CAWSHGDAGNQPQHF
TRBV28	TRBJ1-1	CATLQILFYTEAFF
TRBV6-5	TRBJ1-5	CASSQGSHEGQPQHF
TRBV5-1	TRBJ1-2	CASSLDRGMNYGYTF
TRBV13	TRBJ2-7	CASSGRQQGYEQYF
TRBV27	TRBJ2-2	CASKEGAGELFF
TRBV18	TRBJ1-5	CASSPEYHSNQPQHF
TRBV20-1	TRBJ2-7	CSSGGVYEQYF
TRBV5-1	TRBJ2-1	CASSLPLAGYNEQFF
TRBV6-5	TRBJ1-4	CASRAGTGNEKLFF
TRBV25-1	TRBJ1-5	CASTTRSPFPHNQPQHF
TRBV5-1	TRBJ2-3	CASSLEAGWDTQYF
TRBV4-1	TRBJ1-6	CASSQRAGQERKNSPLHF
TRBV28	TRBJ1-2	CASSWRGGWDGYTF
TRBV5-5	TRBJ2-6	CASSLETPRANVLTF
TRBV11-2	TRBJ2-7	CASRRLAGGSYEQYF
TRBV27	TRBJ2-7	CASSRDRVYEQYF
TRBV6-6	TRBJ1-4	CASRAGQGEKLFF
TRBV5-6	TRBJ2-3	CASSLARQGGTDTQYF
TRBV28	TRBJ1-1	CASSPPRGSTMNTEAFF
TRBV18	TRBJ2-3	CASSPVGVASTDTQYF
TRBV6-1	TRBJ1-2	CAGLTGTDYGYTF